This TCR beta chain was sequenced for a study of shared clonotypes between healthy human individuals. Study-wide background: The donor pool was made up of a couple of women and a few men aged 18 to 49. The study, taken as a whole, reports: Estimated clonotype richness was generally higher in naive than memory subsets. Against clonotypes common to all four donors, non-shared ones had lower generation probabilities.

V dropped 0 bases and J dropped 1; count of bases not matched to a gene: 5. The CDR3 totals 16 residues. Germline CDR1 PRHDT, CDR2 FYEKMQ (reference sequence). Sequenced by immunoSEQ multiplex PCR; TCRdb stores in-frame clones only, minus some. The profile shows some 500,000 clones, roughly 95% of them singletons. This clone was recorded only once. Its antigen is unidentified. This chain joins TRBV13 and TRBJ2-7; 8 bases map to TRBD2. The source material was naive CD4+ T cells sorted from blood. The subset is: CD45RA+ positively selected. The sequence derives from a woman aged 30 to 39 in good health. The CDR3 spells CASSLGAGAVSYEQYF. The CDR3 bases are TGTGCCAGCAGCTTAGGAGCGGGAGCTGTATCCTACGAGCAGTACTTC. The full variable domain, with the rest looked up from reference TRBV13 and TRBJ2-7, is AAGVIQSPRHLIKEKRETATLKCYPIPRHDTVYWYQQGPGQDPQFLISFYEKMQSDKGSIPDRFSAQQFSDYHSELNMSSLELGDSALYFCASSLGAGAVSYEQYFGPGTRLTVT.